These 3 T cell receptor beta chains were all obtained from the same sample, sequenced in a study of identifying expanded T cells in peripheral blood. The assay was immunoSEQ multiplex PCR, and TCRdb's table has in-frame clones only and misses some. The sample includes around 84,000 clones, 80% to 90% of them seen just once. The sequenced sample consisted of blood. Receptor source: a person between 18 and 75 years old in good health.

The gene calls are TRBV7-3 and TRBJ1-2; 9 bases are shared with TRBD1. Losses at the gene ends were 4 bases for V and 8 bases for J; bases not matched to a gene: 5. CDR1 SGHTA and CDR2 FQGTGA come from the germline V gene. The CDR3 extends over 13 amino acids. Written as DNA, the CDR3 is TGTGCCAGCAGCTCAGGACAGGGGTTAGGCTACACCTTC. Translation: CASSSGQGLGYTF.

The rearrangement joins TRBV27 to TRBJ2-5; D uncertain. The germline CDR1 and CDR2 sequences are MNHEY and SMNVEV (reference sequence). The ends were cut back, 0 bases at V and 3 bases at J, with 2 bases in the middle. The CDR3 extends over 12 amino acids. CDR3 bases: TGTGCCAGCAGTTTATCAGAAGAGACCCAGTACTTC. Translation gives CASSLSEETQYF.

The rearrangement uses TRBV5-1 and TRBJ1-1; 10 bases line up with TRBD1. Germline V CDR1 and CDR2: SGHRS, YFSETQ. Germline trimming cut 3 bases from V and 4 bases from J; bases unmatched to any gene: 15. This CDR3 spans 18 amino acids. The CDR3 loop is CASSWGSGTGERGTEAFF. Here the CDR3 DNA reads TGCGCCAGCAGCTGGGGTTCGGGGACAGGGGAGAGGGGCACTGAAGCTTTCTTT.